This T cell receptor (beta chain) was found in a study of CD8+CD57+ T cells in acquired aplastic anemia. Study at large: The study obtained an average of 3.2 ug of DNA from sorted CD4+ and CD8+ cells. In CD4+ cells, healthy donors produced an average of approximately 11 million reads.

Study-wide results and limits: Patients had roughly 31 CD8+ CDR3 sequences in common with controls (the shared set). Patients and controls had CD8+ Simpson's diversity values that were not significantly distinct.

Concerning this clonotype itself: Its antigen is undetermined. One end of the junction fails to match germline, which may point to a read error.

TCR beta VDJ and CDR3 profiles were obtained from a genomic DNA template. TCRdb ran MiXCR on the reads and lists one entry per CDR3 protein. The data hold 100,000 to 150,000 distinct CDR3 sequences, with around two fifths observed a single time. Germline CDR1 reads SQVTM; CDR2 reads ANQGSEA. The CDR3 is made up of 15 amino acids. The gene calls are TRBV29-1 and TRBJ2-7; 9 bases line up with TRBD1. The TCR comes from a human donor in good health, serving as a control. The sequenced material came from sorted CD4+, CD8+, or CD8+CD57+ T cells (not recorded which) from PBMCs. The CDR3 DNA is TGTGCCTGGAGTACAACCGGGACAGGGCTTTTGTTGATGTACTTC. Translation: CAWSTTGTGLLLMYF.